The present T cell receptor (beta chain) was sequenced within a study of T cell responses to AZD1222 COVID-19 vaccine. Overall study results and limits: Among the donors, most were white British and more were female, and clonal diversity was possibly underestimated. Two AZD1222 administrations were followed by greater Spike-specific TCR breadth and depth. As reported, nearly half of all spike-specific TCRs target variant regions that are unmutated. Only a handful of people who got AZD1222 tested seropositive at baseline.

The assay was immunoSEQ multiplex PCR, and TCRdb's table has in-frame clones only and misses some. The sample contains approximately 160,000 clones, around 90% of which appear only once. Of note for this clone: Antigen specificity is unknown. Other DNA sequences in the sample encode the same CDR3.

Trimming removed 1 base from V and 4 bases from J; junction bases left unmatched: 0. The CDR3 runs 14 residues. Looked up from germline, CDR1 is SEHNR and CDR2 is FQNEAQ (reference sequence). Sample: peripheral blood, taken on day 0 of AZD1222 vaccination. The receptor comes from an adult in good health. The rearrangement uses TRBV7-9 and TRBJ1-5; 8 nucleotides match TRBD1. CDR3 nucleotides: TGTGCCAGCAGCTTAGGGACAGGGAATCAGCCCCAGCATTTT. Translation: CASSLGTGNQPQHF.